This T cell receptor beta chain originates from a study of CD8 T cells in ankylosing spondylitis. Study-level findings and limits: Characteristic of ankylosing spondylitis blood, it appeared, was a TCR beta motif comprising several highly homologous variants.

Germline V CDR1 and CDR2: SQVTM, ANQGSEA. CDR3 length: 13 amino acids. V gave up 2 bases and J gave up 2 bases, with 10 bases separating them. One entry per CDR3 protein, called by TCRdb with MiXCR from the 5' RACE reads. There are about 350,000 distinct CDR3 sequences in the sample; roughly 20% occur only once, and 10% to 15% lies in the top ten. As concerns this clonotype: The antigen remains unidentified. Since no conserved phenylalanine or tryptophan closes the CDR3, a read error is the likely cause.

This receptor was identified in a male donor with ankylosing spondylitis or in good health (not recorded which). V usage is TRBV29-1 and J usage is TRBJ2-7; D assignment may be TRBD1 or TRBD2 (6 bases each). Sequences were obtained from blood, either unsorted or a sorted T cell fraction (not recorded which). CDR3 amino acids: CSVEKEGAYEQYL. CDR3 DNA: TGCAGCGTTGAAAAGGAGGGGGCCTACGAGCAGTACCTC.